Reported below is one T cell receptor (beta chain). The data stem from a study of T cells in Graves' hyperthyroidism and ophthalmopathy. This CDR3 has 13 residues. The ends lost 6 bases at V and 4 bases at J; junction bases unmatched: 2. The germline CDR1 and CDR2 sequences are ENHRY and SYGVKD. Researchers amplified the TCR beta CDR3 regions from RNA transcripts. Researchers ran a first-round RT-PCR on the TCR CDR3 using the HTBI primer set. TCRdb processed the multiplex PCR reads anew with MiXCR; each CDR3 protein has one entry. The sample contains roughly 500,000 distinct CDR3 sequences, just over 45% of which appear only once.

Sample: peripheral blood or thyroid tissue (not recorded which). The genes are TRBV10-3 and TRBJ2-2; TRBD1 matches at 7 bases. The receptor's source is an adult woman with Graves' disease, either hyperthyroidism or ophthalmopathy (not recorded which). CDR3 in amino acids: CAIRQGSTGELFF. CDR3 in DNA: TGTGCCATCAGACAGGGGAGCACCGGGGAGCTGTTTTTT.